One and the same sample provided the 24 T cell receptor beta chains below, sequenced in a study of cytomegalovirus exposure and HLA in healthy donors. PCR amplification relied on 60 Vbeta primers (plus 13 Jbeta primers). Clones were sequenced by immunoSEQ multiplex PCR, and TCRdb holds only the in-frame ones, with some missing. The sample carries fewer than 200,000 clones, about 75% recorded once. Source material: PBMCs. The receptor source for this set is a male donor in good health and CMV-seropositive.

The rearrangement uses TRBV19 and TRBJ1-4; unclear D gene. The ends were cut back, 7 bases at V and 0 bases at J, with 15 bases in the middle. The CDR3 consists of 16 residues. Germline assignment: CDR1 LNHDA and CDR2 SQIVND (reference sequence). The CDR3 is CASKRRRETTNEKLFF. The CDR3 DNA sequence: TGTGCCAGTAAGCGACGGCGCGAGACAACTAATGAAAAACTGTTTTTT.

The gene calls are TRBV11-2 and TRBJ2-3, with 8 positions matching TRBD2. Germline V gives CDR1 SGHAT, CDR2 FQNNGV. The CDR3 has 17 residues. Trimming cost V 6 bases and J 0 bases; bases outside gene matches: 11. CDR3 sequence: CASRSSGGRKSTDTQYF. As DNA, the CDR3 is TGTGCCAGCAGATCGAGCGGGGGCCGAAAGAGCACAGATACGCAGTATTTT.

The chain joins TRBV9 to TRBJ2-7; D remains ambiguous. V was shortened by 3 bases and J by 7 bases, with 23 bases between the two germline ends. Germline V lookup: CDR1 SGDLS, CDR2 YYNGEE. The CDR3 has 16 amino acids. The CDR3 sequence is CASSAEDGSSSEEQYF. DNA for the CDR3: TGTGCCAGCAGCGCCGAAGATGGTTCTTCCTCTGAGGAGCAGTACTTC. Variable domain in full (rest from reference TRBV9 and TRBJ2-7): DSGVTQTPKHLITATGQRVTLRCSPRSGDLSVYWYQQSLDQGLQFLIQYYNGEERAKGNILERFSAQQFPDLHSELNLSSLELGDSALYFCASSAEDGSSSEEQYFGPGTRLTVT.

V is TRBV18 and J is TRBJ1-2; D not resolved. Germline CDR1 KGHSH, CDR2 LQKENI. V was cut by 1 base and J by 4 bases, with 10 bases left in between. The CDR3 runs to 14 residues. The CDR3 is CASSPRPGIYGYTF. CDR3 DNA: TGTGCCAGCTCACCACGGCCGGGGATCTATGGCTACACCTTC.

The V call is TRBV5-4, the J call TRBJ1-1; D ambiguous. Between the trimmed V and J ends, which lost 0 bases and 1 base, there was a span of 16 bases. This CDR3 has 17 amino acids. From germline, CDR1 is SGHNT and CDR2 YYREEE (reference sequence). The CDR3 nucleotides are TGTGCCAGCAGCTTGGATGTGGGAACGGGAAAGAACACTGAAGCTTTCTTT. It codes for CASSLDVGTGKNTEAFF.

The rearrangement links TRBV7-8 to TRBJ2-5; D unclear. Germline lookup yields CDR1 SGHVS and CDR2 FQNEAQ. The length of the CDR3 is 14 residues. The ends were cut back, 1 base at V and 5 bases at J, with 11 bases in the middle. CDR3 DNA: TGTGCCAGCAGCTTAGGATACGTGAGGGAGACCCAGTACTTC. Encoded protein: CASSLGYVRETQYF.

This clone was seen a few times. This rearrangement joins TRBV4-3 to TRBJ1-4; TRBD1 agrees at 12 bases. The CDR3 is made up of 19 amino acids. V shed 1 base and J 3 bases; nucleotides not matched to a gene: 9. Germline CDR1 and CDR2: LGHNA and YSLEER. The CDR3 sequence is CASSQGTGGQGAANEKLFF. The CDR3 DNA reads as TGCGCCAGCAGCCAAGGGACAGGGGGACAGGGGGCTGCTAATGAAAAACTGTTTTTT.

In DNA, the CDR3 is TGTGCCAGCAGCCGCGGGAGGGCTGGCTACAATGAGCAGTTCTTC. This gives the protein CASSRGRAGYNEQFF. The chain carries TRBV27 and TRBJ2-1; 9 bases are a match to TRBD2. Germline lookup yields CDR1 MNHEY and CDR2 SMNVEV (reference sequence). The CDR3 totals 15 residues. V trimming: 6 bases; J trimming: 3 bases; junction bases outside the gene matches: 6.

About this clone: The junction differs from germline at one of its ends, possibly a read error. J is TRBJ2-5 and V is TRBV7-7; 7 nucleotides match TRBD1. The V gene's germline CDR1 is SSHAT and CDR2 FNYEAQ (reference sequence). The CDR3 consists of 13 residues. As DNA, the CDR3 is TGTGCTAGCAGTCAGGACAGGCAAGAGACCCAGTACTTC. It yields the protein CASSQDRQETQYF. Looking up the rest from reference TRBV7-7 and TRBJ2-5 gives the full variable domain: GAGVSQSPRYKVTKRGQDVTLRCDPISSHATLYWYQQALGQGPEFLTYFNYEAQPDKSGLPSDRFSAERPEGSISTLTIQRTEQRDSAMYRCASSQDRQETQYFGPGTRLLVL.

This chain connects TRBV2 to TRBJ1-4; D might be TRBD1 (5 bases). Germline-derived CDR1 and CDR2 are SNHLY and FYNNEI. Trimming shortened V by 3 bases and J by 3 bases, and 11 bases separated the two germline ends. The CDR3 has 15 residues. The CDR3 region has the DNA TGTGCCAGCAGTGAGTTGAGACAGTCTAATGAAAAACTGTTTTTT. Residues: CASSELRQSNEKLFF.

The gene calls are TRBV6-5 and TRBJ1-1; possible D gene TRBD1, 6 bases. The CDR3 contains 14 residues. V shed 6 bases and J shed 1 base, with 12 bases lying between them. Germline-derived CDR1 and CDR2 are MNHEY and SVGAGI. This CDR3 reads CASSLWTENTEAFF. CDR3 nucleotides: TGTGCCAGCAGCCTCTGGACAGAGAACACTGAAGCTTTCTTT.

The gene calls are TRBV19 and TRBJ2-1, with 8 positions matching TRBD2. Germline CDR1 is LNHDA and CDR2 is SQIVND (reference sequence). V trimming: 3 bases; J trimming: 7 bases; junction bases outside the gene matches: 2. The CDR3 is 13 residues long. CDR3 nucleotides: TGTGCCAGTAGTATGGGACTAGGAAATGAGCAGTTCTTC. This sequence encodes CASSMGLGNEQFF.

The gene calls are TRBV5-4 and TRBJ1-2; tentatively, D is TRBD1 (5 bases). V was cut by 1 base and J by 8 bases, with 15 bases left in between. The CDR3 runs to 14 residues. Germline V CDR1 and CDR2: SGHNT, YYREEE (reference sequence). CDR3 bases: TGTGCCAGCAGCTTGAAGGACACGGTTCGAGGCTACACCTTC. Encoded protein: CASSLKDTVRGYTF.

This clone has more than one count but fewer than ten. The rearrangement uses TRBV4-1 and TRBJ1-1; D gene uncertain. V was trimmed by 9 bases and J by 2 bases, leaving 16 bases between them. This CDR3 is built from 14 residues. Per germline, CDR1 MGHRA and CDR2 YSYEKL. The CDR3 spells CASTRPGPNTEAFF. The CDR3 DNA sequence: TGCGCCAGTACAAGGCCGGGTCCAAACACTGAAGCTTTCTTT.

The chain couples TRBV7-2 to TRBJ2-7, with D possibly matching TRBD1 (5 bases). The germline V gene encodes CDR1 SGHTA and CDR2 FQGNSA. The CDR3 has 17 residues. The V gene lost 0 bases and the J gene lost 5 bases, with 20 bases spanning the gap. The CDR3 nucleotides are TGTGCCAGCAGCTTAGCGCCTCCGGGCAGGGTAAGCCACGAGCAGTACTTC. It is translated as CASSLAPPGRVSHEQYF.

This rearrangement joins TRBV15 to TRBJ2-2, with TRBD1 matching 9 bases. Trimming took 8 bases from V and 7 from J; bases not matched to a gene: 8. CDR1 is LNHNV and CDR2 is YYDKDF in the germline V gene (reference sequence). CDR3 length: 14 residues. This chain's CDR3 is CATEGQGRIGELFF. CDR3 bases: TGTGCCACCGAAGGACAGGGGAGGATCGGGGAGCTGTTTTTT.

V gene TRBV5-1 combines with J gene TRBJ2-3; 13 bases align to TRBD2. CDR1 and CDR2 (germline): SGHRS, YFSETQ. With V trimmed by 4 bases and J by 8 bases, 10 bases remained unmatched. The CDR3 totals 16 residues. The CDR3 nucleotides read TGCGCCAGCAGCCAAACTAGCGGGGGGGCCCCCCGTACGCAGTATTTT. Its protein product is CASSQTSGGAPRTQYF.

The chain couples TRBV7-2 to TRBJ1-1, with 9 bases fitting TRBD1. The germline gives CDR1 SGHTA, CDR2 FQGNSA. J was trimmed by 5 bases and V by 0 bases; bases with no gene match: 7. CDR3 size: 16 residues. The CDR3 loop is CASSLAGQGRGTEAFF. The CDR3 DNA is TGTGCCAGCAGCTTAGCCGGACAGGGGCGGGGTACTGAAGCTTTCTTT.

The gene calls are TRBV7-2 and TRBJ2-3, with D possibly TRBD2 on 7 matching bases. Trimming cost V 4 bases and J 14 bases, with 19 bases left between them. This CDR3 comprises 13 residues. Per the germline V gene, CDR1 is SGHTA and CDR2 is FQGNSA. CDR3 residues: CASSSFGGGDTYF. In DNA form, the CDR3 reads TGTGCCAGCAGCTCTTTCGGAGGGGGGGATACGTATTTT.

The gene calls are TRBV7-2 and TRBJ2-2; 8 positions match TRBD2. Looked up from germline, CDR1 is SGHTA and CDR2 is FQGNSA. After removal of 7 bases from V and 5 bases from J, the junction contained 12 bases not matched to a gene. This CDR3 contains 16 residues. The CDR3 loop reads CASTSQSRGGTGELFF. The CDR3 DNA is TGTGCCAGCACCTCCCAGTCCCGGGGGGGGACCGGGGAGCTGTTTTTT.

The chain links TRBV10-1 to TRBJ2-5; 9 bases are shared with TRBD2. Germline V gene lookup returns CDR1 WNHNN and CDR2 SYGVQD (reference sequence). CDR3 size: 14 residues. V shed 3 bases and J 6 bases; nucleotides not matched to a gene: 5. This CDR3 is CASSDSGTSKTQYF. CDR3 DNA sequence: TGCGCCAGCAGTGATTCCGGGACTAGCAAGACCCAGTACTTC.

The V call is TRBV14, the J call TRBJ1-2; TRBD1 matches at 8 bases. J lost 5 bases, V lost 3 bases, and 11 bases had no gene match. The germline gives CDR1 SGHDN, CDR2 FVKESK. The length of the CDR3 is 16 residues. Written as DNA, the CDR3 is TGTGCCAGCAGCCAGTCAGGGGGCGCGACTGTATATGGCTACACCTTC. Translation gives CASSQSGGATVYGYTF.

This rearrangement joins TRBV5-1 to TRBJ2-3, with 11 nucleotides matching TRBD2. The CDR3 extends over 16 amino acids. V gave up 0 bases and J gave up 2 bases; unmatched junction bases: 2. Germline values: CDR1 SGHRS, CDR2 YFSETQ. Here the CDR3 DNA reads TGCGCCAGCAGCTTGGGACTAGCGGGATTCACAGATACGCAGTATTTT. This gives the protein CASSLGLAGFTDTQYF.

The chain has TRBV2 and TRBJ2-2, with D possibly TRBD1 on 5 matching bases. This CDR3 spans 15 amino acids. The V and J ends lost 2 bases and 3 bases respectively, with 10 bases between them. Germline V gene lookup returns CDR1 SNHLY and CDR2 FYNNEI. The CDR3 protein is CASSEQGADTGELFF. The CDR3 DNA is TGTGCCAGCAGTGAACAGGGTGCGGACACCGGGGAGCTGTTTTTT. Using reference TRBV2 and TRBJ2-2 for the parts outside the CDR3, the full variable domain is EPEVTQTPSHQVTQMGQEVILRCVPISNHLYFYWYRQILGQKVEFLVSFYNNEISEKSEIFDDQFSVERPDGSNFTLKIRSTKLEDSAMYFCASSEQGADTGELFFGEGSRLTVL.